This T cell receptor (beta chain) was sequenced in a study of shared clonotypes between healthy human individuals. The overall study: Donors had three CD4 naive, three CD4 memory, two CD8 naive and one CD8 memory plate apiece. Overall study findings and caveats: Of the naive CD4 clonotypes, around 5% were shared across a few donors.

Method: immunoSEQ multiplex PCR; TCRdb's copy keeps in-frame clones and lacks some. Here the sample spans fewer than 1.4 million clones, approximately 80% being singletons. As concerns this clone: Its cognate antigen is unknown.

The investigators split CD4+ cells into a CD45RA+ naive subset and a CD45RA-negative memory subset. Germline V lookup: CDR1 SGHRS, CDR2 YFSETQ. V lost 4 bases to trimming and J lost 0 bases, with 17 bases between them. The CDR3 runs 17 residues. The TCR was taken from a man between 18 and 35 years old in good health. Some clones in this sample may be carry-over from other donors' samples. Sequenced: memory CD4+ T cells from PBMCs. This sample's subset: CD45RA-negative fraction. The chain couples TRBV5-1 to TRBJ2-4; either TRBD1 or TRBD2 may fit D (5 bases each). The CDR3 DNA reads TGCGCCAGCAGCGCGGGTCTGCAGGACATAGCCAAAAACATTCAGTACTTC. Translating it yields CASSAGLQDIAKNIQYF.